Following are 7 T cell receptor beta chains from one sample sequenced in a study of immune evolution from preneoplasia to lung adenocarcinoma. This table comes from immunoSEQ multiplex PCR, and its TCRdb copy is limited to in-frame clones, with some not included. The sample has 6,000 or so clones; nearly 75% are singletons. Sequencing was carried out using FFPE lung adenocarcinoma in situ tissue. These receptors were taken from a donor at least 70 years old with lung adenocarcinoma.

Written as DNA, the CDR3 is TGTGCCAGCAGTTTTAGCGGGGGGGGCCACAATGAGCAGTTCTTC. Translated: CASSFSGGGHNEQFF. The V and J genes are TRBV6-6 and TRBJ2-1; 11 bases map to TRBD2. The CDR3 is 15 residues long. CDR1 is MNHNY and CDR2 is SVGAGI in the germline V gene (reference sequence). V shed 4 bases and J 5 bases; nucleotides not matched to a gene: 4.

The chain joins TRBV5-4 to TRBJ2-5; D uncertain. Germline V CDR1 and CDR2: SGHNT, YYREEE (reference sequence). The CDR3 is made up of 14 amino acids. Trimming stripped 4 bases from V and 5 bases from J, with 15 bases between. The CDR3 DNA sequence: TGTGCCAGCAGCAGAGGCACGTCCAGGGAGACCCAGTACTTC. Its translation: CASSRGTSRETQYF. The complete variable domain, with remaining parts taken from reference TRBV5-4 and TRBJ2-5, reads ETGVTQSPTHLIKTRGQQVTLRCSSQSGHNTVSWYQQALGQGPQFIFQYYREEENGRGNFPPRFSGLQFPNYSSELNVNALELDDSALYLCASSRGTSRETQYFGPGTRLLVL.

The V call is TRBV6-1, the J call TRBJ2-2; the D is unclear. Germline CDR1 reads MNHNS; CDR2 reads SASEGT. Trimming took 3 bases from V and 3 from J, leaving 5 bases between them. This CDR3 has 13 amino acids. The CDR3 protein is CASSEADTGELFF. As DNA, the CDR3 is TGTGCCAGCAGTGAGGCAGACACCGGGGAGCTGTTTTTT.

This clone was seen only a few times. The chain joins TRBV5-4 to TRBJ1-4; no reliable D call. V lost 4 bases and J 7 bases, leaving 11 bases between the germline ends. The CDR3 totals 13 residues. The germline V gene encodes CDR1 SGHNT and CDR2 YYREEE (reference sequence). The CDR3 region has the DNA TGTGCCAGCAGCGTCGCGGGCGCTGAAAAACTGTTTTTT. Protein: CASSVAGAEKLFF.

The genes are TRBV9 and TRBJ2-1; no clear D. Germline CDR1 is SGDLS and CDR2 is YYNGEE. This CDR3 contains 15 residues. Trimming removed 4 bases at V and 10 bases at J, with 21 bases between. CDR3 protein: CASSLEDHQTGEQFF. The CDR3 bases are TGTGCCAGCAGCCTCGAAGACCACCAGACCGGGGAGCAGTTCTTC.

V and J are TRBV4-1 and TRBJ1-5; a weak D match, TRBD1 (6 bases). The V gene lost 6 bases and the J gene lost 3 bases, with 18 bases spanning the gap. This CDR3 comprises 16 residues. Germline V gene data show CDR1 as MGHRA and CDR2 as YSYEKL. In nucleotides, the CDR3 is TGCGCCAGCAGGTCCGAGGGGGGGGCCACCAATCAGCCCCAGCATTTT. This gives the protein CASRSEGGATNQPQHF.

The rearrangement links TRBV5-1 to TRBJ2-2; the D is unclear. The CDR3 length is 14 residues. CDR1 and CDR2 from the germline V gene are SGHRS and YFSETQ. The V gene lost 0 bases and the J gene lost 4 bases, with 7 bases spanning the gap. Here the CDR3 DNA reads TGCGCCAGCAGCTTGGGGGGTTTCACCGGGGAGCTGTTTTTT. Protein sequence: CASSLGGFTGELFF.